The clone carrying this TCR beta chain showed up just a few times. This specimen comes from a study of T cells in Graves' hyperthyroidism and ophthalmopathy. RNA transcripts gave rise to amplified TCR beta CDR3 regions. The HTBI primer set served for first-round RT-PCR of the TCR CDR3. TCRdb analysed the multiplex PCR reads with MiXCR anew, one entry per CDR3 protein. This table holds 300,000 to 350,000 distinct CDR3 sequences, over 15% found once. The germline gives CDR1 MDHEN, CDR2 SYDVKM. With 2 bases removed from V and 7 bases from J, the gap between germline ends came to 14 bases. This CDR3 spans 14 amino acids.

The rearrangement uses TRBV28 and TRBJ2-5; TRBD1 is a possible D gene (6 bases). The source is a woman aged 40-49 years with Graves' ophthalmopathy. The sample taken for sequencing was blood. CDR3 loop: CASSLRRGQSTQYF. The DNA for the CDR3 is TGTGCCAGCAGTTTACGTCGGGGACAATCGACCCAGTACTTC.